The present TCR beta chain was sequenced within a study of T cell clones after liver transplantation. The overall study: TCRbeta sequencing after a pre-transplant mixed lymphocyte reaction identified graft-donor-reactive clones, later tracked in post-transplant blood.

As for this clone: Its antigen is still unknown.

Study outcomes and limitations: The donor-reactive repertoire was only partly measurable in two subjects, lacking donor cells.

Data came from immunoSEQ multiplex PCR; TCRdb stores just in-frame clones and leaves some out. The sample holds about 74,000 clones, around 80% seen once. Germline V lookup: CDR1 SGHTA, CDR2 FQGTGA. V gave up 5 bases and J gave up 7 bases; unmatched junction bases: 4. This CDR3 has 12 amino acids. The sequenced sample was CD4+ T cells from blood, obtained before liver transplant. The receptor's source is a human donor who received a liver transplant. The chain employs TRBV7-3 and TRBJ1-1, with TRBD1 identical over 7 bases. CDR3 coding DNA: TGTGCCAGCAGCCCAAGGACAGGTGAAGCTTTCTTT. This translates into CASSPRTGEAFF.